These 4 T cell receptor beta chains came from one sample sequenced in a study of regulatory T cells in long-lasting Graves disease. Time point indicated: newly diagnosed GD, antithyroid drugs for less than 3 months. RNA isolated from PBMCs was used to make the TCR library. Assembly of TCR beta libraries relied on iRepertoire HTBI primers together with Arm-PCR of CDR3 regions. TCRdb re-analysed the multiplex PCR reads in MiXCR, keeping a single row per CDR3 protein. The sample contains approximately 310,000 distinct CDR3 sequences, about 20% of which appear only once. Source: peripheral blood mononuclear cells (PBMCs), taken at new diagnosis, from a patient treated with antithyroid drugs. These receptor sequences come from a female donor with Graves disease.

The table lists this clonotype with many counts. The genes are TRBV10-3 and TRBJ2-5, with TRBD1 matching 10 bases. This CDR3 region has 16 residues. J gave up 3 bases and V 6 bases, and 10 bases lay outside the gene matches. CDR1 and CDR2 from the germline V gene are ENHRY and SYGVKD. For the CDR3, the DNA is TGTGCCATCAGGAGGGACAGGGGCTTATCAAAAGAGACCCAGTACTTC. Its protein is CAIRRDRGLSKETQYF.

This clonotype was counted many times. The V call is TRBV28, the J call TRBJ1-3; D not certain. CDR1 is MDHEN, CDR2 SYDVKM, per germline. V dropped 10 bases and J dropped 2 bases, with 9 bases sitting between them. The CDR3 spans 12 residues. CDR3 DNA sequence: TGTGCCACTCTTGAGGCTGGAAACACCATATATTTT. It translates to CATLEAGNTIYF.

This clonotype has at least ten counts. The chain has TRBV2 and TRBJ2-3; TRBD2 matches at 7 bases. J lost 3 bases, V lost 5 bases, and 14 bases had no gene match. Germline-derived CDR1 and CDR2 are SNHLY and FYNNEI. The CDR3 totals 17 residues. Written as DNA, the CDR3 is TGTGCCAGCAGTCAAACGGGGACTACCATAAGGACAGATACGCAGTATTTT. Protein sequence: CASSQTGTTIRTDTQYF. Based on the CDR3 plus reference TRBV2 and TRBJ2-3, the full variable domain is EPEVTQTPSHQVTQMGQEVILRCVPISNHLYFYWYRQILGQKVEFLVSFYNNEISEKSEIFDDQFSVERPDGSNFTLKIRSTKLEDSAMYFCASSQTGTTIRTDTQYFGPGTRLTVL.

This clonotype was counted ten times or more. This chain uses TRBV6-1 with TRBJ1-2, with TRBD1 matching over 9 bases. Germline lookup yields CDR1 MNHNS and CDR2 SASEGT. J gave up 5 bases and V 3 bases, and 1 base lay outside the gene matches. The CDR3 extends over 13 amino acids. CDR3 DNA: TGTGCCAGCAGTGAGACAGGGGGGTATGGCTACACCTTC. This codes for CASSETGGYGYTF.